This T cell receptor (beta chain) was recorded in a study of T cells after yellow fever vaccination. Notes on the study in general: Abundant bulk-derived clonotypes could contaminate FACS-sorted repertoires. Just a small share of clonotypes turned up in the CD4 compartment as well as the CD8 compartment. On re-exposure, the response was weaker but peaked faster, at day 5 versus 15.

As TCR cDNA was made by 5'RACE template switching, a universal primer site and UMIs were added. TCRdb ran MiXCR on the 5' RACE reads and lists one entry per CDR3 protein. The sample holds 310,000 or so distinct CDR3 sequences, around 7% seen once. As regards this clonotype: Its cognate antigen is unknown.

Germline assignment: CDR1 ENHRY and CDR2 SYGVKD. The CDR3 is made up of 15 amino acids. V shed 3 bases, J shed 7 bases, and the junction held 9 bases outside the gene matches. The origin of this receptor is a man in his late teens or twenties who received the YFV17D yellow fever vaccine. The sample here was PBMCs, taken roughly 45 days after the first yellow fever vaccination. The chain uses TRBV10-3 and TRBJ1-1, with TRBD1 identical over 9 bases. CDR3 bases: TGTGCCATCAGTGACCTCCGGGACAGGGTTGATGAAGCTTTCTTT. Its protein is CAISDLRDRVDEAFF.